This T cell receptor (beta chain) is drawn from a study of STAT5B mutations in CD4+ large granular lymphocyte leukemia. Study context: The CDR3 'QG' motif was associated with a particular HLA allele among healthy donors.

The V gene lost 3 bases and the J gene lost 4 bases, with 4 bases spanning the gap. The CDR3 has 12 residues. CDR1 is LGHNT and CDR2 is FRNRAP in the germline V gene. The data were produced by immunoSEQ multiplex PCR, yet TCRdb's version contains in-frame clones alone and is incomplete. This sample has 30,000 or so clones, with 65% to 75% found just once. The sequence was collected from a human donor in good health. This chain joins TRBV12-5 and TRBJ1-5, with D hard to call. The sequenced material came from CD4+ T cells from blood buffy coats. CDR3 region: CASGLINQPQHF. CDR3 DNA: TGTGCTAGTGGTTTAATAAATCAGCCCCAGCATTTT.